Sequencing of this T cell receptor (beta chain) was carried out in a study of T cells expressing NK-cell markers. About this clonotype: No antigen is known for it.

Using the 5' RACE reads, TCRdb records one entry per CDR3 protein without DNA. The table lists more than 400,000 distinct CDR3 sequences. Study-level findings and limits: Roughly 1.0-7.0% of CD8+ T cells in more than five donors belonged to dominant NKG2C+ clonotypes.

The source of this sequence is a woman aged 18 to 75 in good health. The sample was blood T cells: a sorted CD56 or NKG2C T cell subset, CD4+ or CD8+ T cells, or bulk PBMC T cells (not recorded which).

CDR3 protein: CASSQGDRDRVSEQYF. This chain joins TRBV4-3 and TRBJ2-7; no DNA is available, so the TRBD1 call from TCRdb remains unchecked. The CDR3 extends over 16 amino acids. Germline V gives CDR1 LGHNA, CDR2 YSLEER.